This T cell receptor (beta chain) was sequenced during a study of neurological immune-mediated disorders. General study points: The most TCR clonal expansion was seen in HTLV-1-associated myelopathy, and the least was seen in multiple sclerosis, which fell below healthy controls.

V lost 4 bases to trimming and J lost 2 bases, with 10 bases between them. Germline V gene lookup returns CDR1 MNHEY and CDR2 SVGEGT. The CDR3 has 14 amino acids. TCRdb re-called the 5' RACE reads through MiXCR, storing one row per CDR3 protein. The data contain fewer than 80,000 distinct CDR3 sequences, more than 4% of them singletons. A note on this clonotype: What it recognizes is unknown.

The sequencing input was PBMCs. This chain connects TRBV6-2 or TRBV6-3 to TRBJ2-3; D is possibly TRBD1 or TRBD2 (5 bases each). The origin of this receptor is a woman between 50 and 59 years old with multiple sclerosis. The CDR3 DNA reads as TGTGCCAGCAGTTCCTGGGGGTTCACAGATACGCAGTATTTT. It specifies CASSSWGFTDTQYF.